The 6 T cell receptor beta chains below were found in one sample sequenced in a study of human T cells and chemical hapten exposure. Described time point: patch test 3, about 24 weeks after DPC sensitization. Treatment denoted: therapeutic diphenylcyclopropenone sensitization with weekly scalp DPC. Each CDR3 protein gets one entry after TCRdb re-called the RACE reads with MiXCR. The data contain around 130,000 distinct CDR3 sequences, approximately 11% of them seen just once; the ten biggest clones take up approximately 2.5%. Sequencing used whole blood, obtained in connection with sensitization to the hapten diphenylcyclopropenone (DPC). These receptors came from a woman aged 45-65 years with alopecia areata. Some clones in this sample may be carry-over from other donors' samples.

The chain recombines TRBV6-2 or TRBV6-3 with TRBJ2-1, with D possibly matching TRBD1 (6 bases). V lost 2 bases and J 5 bases, leaving 19 bases between the germline ends. This CDR3 has 17 amino acids. From germline, CDR1 is MNHEY and CDR2 SVGEGT. The CDR3 bases are TGTGCCAGCAGTTACATTGGTAGGGGGATAGAGAACAATGAGCAGTTCTTC. This codes for CASSYIGRGIENNEQFF.

This clonotype was observed at least ten times. V usage is TRBV13 and J usage is TRBJ2-3; possible D gene TRBD1, 5 bases. The CDR3 is made up of 13 amino acids. CDR1 is PRHDT and CDR2 is FYEKMQ in the germline V gene (reference sequence). V was trimmed by 3 bases and J by 6 bases, leaving 10 bases between them. As DNA, the CDR3 is TGTGCCAGCAGCTTGGGGCTTTGGGATACGCAGTATTTT. Protein sequence: CASSLGLWDTQYF.

In its sample, this clonotype was seen a few times. The chain carries TRBV7-9 and TRBJ2-1; D is uncertain. This CDR3 spans 13 amino acids. The germline CDR1 and CDR2 sequences are SEHNR and FQNEAQ (reference sequence). V lost 6 bases and J lost 1, with 7 bases in between. The CDR3 here is CASRTASYNEQFF. As DNA, the CDR3 is TGTGCCAGCAGAACTGCTTCCTACAATGAGCAGTTCTTC.

The rearrangement uses TRBV12-3 or TRBV12-4 and TRBJ2-3; D possibly corresponds to TRBD1 (6 bases). Trimming removed 4 bases from V and 4 bases from J, with 15 bases in between. This CDR3 region has 15 residues. The CDR3 region is CASSSTGFSSDTQYF. In DNA, the CDR3 is TGTGCCAGCAGTTCAACAGGGTTTAGCTCAGATACGCAGTATTTT.

The genes are TRBV5-1 and TRBJ1-1; TRBD1 agrees at 10 bases. The ends lost 0 bases at V and 4 bases at J; junction bases unmatched: 3. The germline V gene has CDR1 SGHRS and CDR2 YFSETQ. The CDR3 has 15 amino acids. CDR3 region: CASSLGQGAGTEAFF. CDR3 DNA: TGCGCCAGCAGCTTGGGACAGGGGGCGGGCACTGAAGCTTTCTTT.

This clonotype was counted between two and nine times. The chain couples TRBV20-1 to TRBJ1-1; 8 bases agree with TRBD1. Trimming cost V 3 bases and J 6 bases; bases outside gene matches: 12. Per the germline V gene, CDR1 is DFQATT and CDR2 is SNEGSKA (reference sequence). There are 15 residues in the CDR3. The CDR3 region is CSARELRGRSAEAFF. CDR3 DNA: TGCAGTGCTAGGGAGCTCAGGGGGCGCAGTGCTGAAGCTTTCTTT.